This T cell receptor (beta chain) was recorded in a study of T-cell memory formation after mild COVID-19. Trimming pared 5 bases from V and 2 bases from J, leaving 17 bases between. CDR1 is SGHVS, CDR2 FNYEAQ, per germline. The CDR3 has 16 residues. This clonotype has just a few counts. TCRdb passed the 5' RACE reads through MiXCR, listing each CDR3 protein once. The sample lists more than 80,000 distinct CDR3 sequences, over 15% seen once, with 28% in the top ten. This sequence was found in an adult woman who had mild COVID-19 (a few samples of this study predate the infection). Cell type and time point are not known. The sample comprised PBMCs or a T cell subset sorted from them (not recorded which). V is TRBV7-6 and J is TRBJ2-3, with a weak D call TRBD2 (7 bases). In nucleotides, the CDR3 is TGTGCCAGCAGCCCAGATGGGGGGGCCGTCACAGATACGCAGTATTTT. This translates into CASSPDGGAVTDTQYF.